The 28 T cell receptor beta chains given below trace back to one sample, sequenced in a study of graft-versus-host responses after intestinal transplantation. Antigens of these TCRs are unknown. The data were produced by immunoSEQ multiplex PCR, yet TCRdb's version contains in-frame clones alone and is incomplete. The sample has about 78,000 clones, 80% to 90% seen once; the top ten hold 8%. The sample was unstimulated CD8+ T cells sorted from spleen or lymph node cells, taken before transplant. These receptors were obtained from a human donor who was the organ donor for an intestinal transplant.

This clone was observed a single time. V usage is TRBV2 and J usage is TRBJ2-7; 12 nucleotides match TRBD2. The CDR3 is 16 residues long. Germline-derived CDR1 and CDR2 are SNHLY and FYNNEI. Losses at the gene ends were 6 bases for V and 4 bases for J; bases not matched to a gene: 10. The CDR3 loop is CASSAPGLAGLYEQYF. CDR3 sequence (DNA): TGTGCCAGCAGCGCTCCGGGACTAGCGGGTCTGTACGAGCAGTACTTC.

The chain combines TRBV6-1 with TRBJ2-7; D unresolved. The CDR3 sequence is 13 residues long. The V end was cut by 1 base, the J end by 1 base, with 5 bases between. Germline V CDR1 and CDR2: MNHNS, SASEGT. CDR3 region: CASSEVSSYEQYF. In DNA form, the CDR3 reads TGTGCCAGCAGTGAAGTTTCTTCCTACGAGCAGTACTTC.

The rearrangement links TRBV6-1 to TRBJ1-5; D possibly corresponds to TRBD1 (5 bases). This CDR3 is built from 16 residues. CDR1 and CDR2 from the germline V gene are MNHNS and SASEGT. Trimming took 3 bases from V and 1 from J, leaving 13 bases between them. The CDR3 is CASSEAVWGSNQPQHF. DNA for the CDR3: TGTGCCAGCAGTGAGGCCGTTTGGGGCAGCAATCAGCCCCAGCATTTT.

The chain combines TRBV4-1 with TRBJ2-7; D unresolved. The CDR3 loop spans 9 amino acids. Germline-derived CDR1 and CDR2 are MGHRA and YSYEKL. The ends were cut back, 8 bases at V and 10 bases at J, with 9 bases in the middle. The CDR3 spells CASELIQYF. CDR3 nucleotide sequence: TGCGCCAGCGAGCTGATTCAGTACTTC.

The chain is built from TRBV9 and TRBJ2-3, with no clear D. The germline CDR1 and CDR2 sequences are SGDLS and YYNGEE. The CDR3 is made up of 14 amino acids. V lost 4 bases, J lost 5 bases, and 14 bases lay in between. The CDR3 DNA reads as TGTGCCAGCAGCCCCGGACGGGCTATAGATACGCAGTATTTT. Its translation: CASSPGRAIDTQYF.

The rearrangement links TRBV7-9 to TRBJ1-2, with unresolved D. The CDR3 loop spans 13 amino acids. CDR1 and CDR2 (germline): SEHNR, FQNEAQ (reference sequence). V lost 5 bases and J lost 7, with 14 bases in between. The CDR3 nucleotides read TGTGCCAGCAGCCCCACCCAAGGAGGTGGCTACACCTTC. Encoded protein: CASSPTQGGGYTF.

This clone was observed a few times. The chain is built from TRBV6-1 and TRBJ1-4; possible D gene TRBD1, 6 bases. V dropped 3 bases and J dropped 5 bases, with 13 bases sitting between them. This CDR3 spans 15 amino acids. Germline assignment: CDR1 MNHNS and CDR2 SASEGT. CDR3 protein: CASSEATGSNEKLFF. CDR3 DNA sequence: TGTGCCAGCAGTGAGGCGACAGGTTCCAATGAAAAACTGTTTTTT.

The rearrangement links TRBV19 to TRBJ1-2; D remains ambiguous. With 3 bases removed from V and 3 bases from J, the gap between germline ends came to 11 bases. The germline V gene has CDR1 LNHDA and CDR2 SQIVND (reference sequence). This CDR3 spans 14 amino acids. CDR3 protein: CASSILGLDYGYTF. CDR3 sequence (DNA): TGTGCCAGTAGTATCCTAGGCCTGGACTATGGCTACACCTTC.

The genes are TRBV6-1 and TRBJ1-2; 10 bases line up with TRBD1. Trimming at V came to 3 bases and at J to 4 bases, leaving 5 bases not matched to a gene. Germline V gene data show CDR1 as MNHNS and CDR2 as SASEGT. This CDR3 region has 15 residues. The DNA of the CDR3 is TGTGCCAGCAGTGATGGGACAGGGGCAGGCTATGGCTACACCTTC. Its translation is CASSDGTGAGYGYTF.

The rearrangement joins TRBV7-2 to TRBJ1-1, with D uncertain. V shed 1 base and J shed 2 bases, with 5 bases lying between them. The CDR3 covers 13 residues. Germline V gene sequence: CDR1 SGHTA, CDR2 FQGNSA. The CDR3 DNA follows: TGTGCCAGCAGCTTAGGGAGTAACACTGAAGCTTTCTTT. Amino acids: CASSLGSNTEAFF.

The chain combines TRBV7-3 with TRBJ1-1; no clear D. CDR3 length: 12 amino acids. The germline gives CDR1 SGHTA, CDR2 FQGTGA. The DNA of the CDR3 is TGTTCCCCCACCGGTCGGAACACTGAAGCTTTCTTT. Amino acids: CSPTGRNTEAFF. Combining the CDR3 with reference TRBV7-3 and TRBJ1-1 gives the whole variable domain GAGVSQTPSNKVTEKGKYVELRCDPISGHTALYWYRQSLGQGPEFLIYFQGTGAADDSGLPNDRFFAVRPEGSVSTLKIQRTERGDSAVYLCSPTGRNTEAFFGQGTRLTVV.

The genes are TRBV7-9 and TRBJ1-1, with D tentatively TRBD1 (6 bases). CDR1 and CDR2 (germline): SEHNR, FQNEAQ (reference sequence). This CDR3 contains 14 residues. Trimming took off 5 bases at V and 4 bases at J, with 14 bases between the two ends. CDR3 in amino acids: CASSTTGIGTEAFF. The CDR3 DNA sequence: TGTGCCAGCAGCACCACAGGGATCGGCACTGAAGCTTTCTTT.

The chain recombines TRBV12-1 with TRBJ2-1. TRBV12-1 is recorded as a pseudogene. This CDR3 region has 15 residues. This CDR3 is CASSFGPISYNEQFF. In DNA, the CDR3 is TGTGCCAGCAGCTTTGGTCCGATCTCCTACAATGAGCAGTTCTTC.

J is TRBJ2-7 and V is TRBV5-6; TRBD1 matches 9 bases. Per germline, CDR1 SGHDT and CDR2 YYEEEE. V lost 3 bases to trimming and J lost 1 base; unmatched junction nucleotides: 5. There are 15 residues in the CDR3. DNA for the CDR3: TGTGCCAGCAGCTCCGGGACAGGGTTTTCCTACGAGCAGTACTTC. It specifies CASSSGTGFSYEQYF.

This chain connects TRBV5-1 to TRBJ2-7, with D perhaps matching TRBD1 (7 bases). The V and J ends lost 5 bases and 5 bases respectively, with 14 bases between them. CDR3 length: 13 amino acids. Germline V lookup: CDR1 SGHRS, CDR2 YFSETQ. The CDR3, as DNA: TGCGCCAGCAGGCGGGACAGTTCAAACGAGCAGTACTTC. It translates to CASRRDSSNEQYF. Full variable domain (missing parts from reference TRBV5-1 and TRBJ2-7): KAGVTQTPRYLIKTRGQQVTLSCSPISGHRSVSWYQQTPGQGLQFLFEYFSETQRNKGNFPGRFSGRQFSNSRSEMNVSTLELGDSALYLCASRRDSSNEQYFGPGTRLTVT.

CDR3 sequence reads: CASSLATGDDEKLFF. DNA for the CDR3: TGTGCCAGCAGCTTAGCGACAGGGGACGATGAAAAACTGTTTTTT. The genes are TRBV7-9 and TRBJ1-4; 8 nucleotides line up with TRBD1. The CDR3 has 15 amino acids. Per the germline V gene, CDR1 is SEHNR and CDR2 is FQNEAQ (reference sequence). V trimming: 0 bases; J trimming: 6 bases; junction bases outside the gene matches: 3.

The chain combines TRBV30 with TRBJ2-1; D not certain. This CDR3 is built from 12 residues. Between the trimmed V and J ends, which lost 0 bases and 8 bases, there was a span of 8 bases. CDR1 is GTSNPN, CDR2 SVGIG, per germline (reference sequence). CDR3 DNA: TGTGCCTGGAGTGTTAGGAGCGATGAGCAGTTCTTC. Encoded protein: CAWSVRSDEQFF.

The rearrangement uses TRBV9 and TRBJ1-3; D is undetermined. Germline V gene sequence: CDR1 SGDLS, CDR2 YYNGEE. CDR3 length: 16 residues. The V end lost 0 bases, the J end lost 0 bases, and 10 bases lay between the germline ends. CDR3 residues: CASSVGDYTSGNTIYF. The CDR3, as DNA: TGTGCCAGCAGCGTAGGGGATTATACCTCTGGAAACACCATATATTTT.

The chain couples TRBV6-1 to TRBJ1-4; a possible D gene is TRBD1 (6 bases). Trimming stripped 9 bases from V and 7 bases from J, with 18 bases between. The germline V gene encodes CDR1 MNHNS and CDR2 SASEGT. CDR3 length: 14 residues. The CDR3 here is CARGVTGLTEKLFF. The CDR3 bases are TGTGCCAGAGGAGTGACAGGATTAACTGAAAAACTGTTTTTT.

The genes are TRBV5-4 and TRBJ1-2; D unresolved. Germline assignment: CDR1 SGHNT and CDR2 YYREEE (reference sequence). CDR3 length equals 13 residues. Trimming pared 1 base from V and 4 bases from J, leaving 8 bases between. Here the CDR3 reads CASSLSSFYGYTF. The CDR3 DNA is TGTGCCAGCAGCTTGAGCAGTTTCTATGGCTACACCTTC.

V is TRBV29-1 and J is TRBJ2-5, with 9 bases aligning to TRBD2. Germline CDR1 reads SQVTM; CDR2 reads ANQGSEA. The CDR3 is made up of 17 amino acids. The junction had 15 bases not matched to a gene; V was cut back by 0 bases and J by 7 bases. Written as DNA, the CDR3 is TGCAGCGTTGAAGACCTTAGGGCGGGGGGGGCCTCAGGGACCCAGTACTTC. Amino acids: CSVEDLRAGGASGTQYF.

This rearrangement joins TRBV29-1 to TRBJ2-7, with TRBD2 matching 7 bases. Germline assignment: CDR1 SQVTM and CDR2 ANQGSEA. V gave up 4 bases and J gave up 7 bases; unmatched junction bases: 10. The CDR3 consists of 13 residues. Here the CDR3 DNA reads TGCAGCGTTGGCCTCGGGGGGATACGGGAGCAGTACTTC. Translation gives CSVGLGGIREQYF.

The chain has TRBV19 and TRBJ1-2; D gene ambiguous. Trimming stripped 9 bases from V and 6 bases from J, with 20 bases between. CDR3 length: 14 amino acids. CDR1 is LNHDA, CDR2 SQIVND, per germline (reference sequence). The DNA for the CDR3 is TGTGCCAGCCAACCCCCGGGCGTCTTGGATGGCTACACCTTC. Translation gives CASQPPGVLDGYTF.

This clone was seen just once. This chain uses TRBV2 with TRBJ2-1; D call uncertain. CDR1 and CDR2 from the germline V gene are SNHLY and FYNNEI. The CDR3 covers 13 residues. V shed 2 bases and J shed 8 bases, with 10 bases lying between them. The CDR3 loop is CASSEPAADEQFF. The CDR3 nucleotides read TGTGCCAGCAGTGAACCGGCTGCTGATGAGCAGTTCTTC. Complete variable domain (other parts from reference TRBV2 and TRBJ2-1): EPEVTQTPSHQVTQMGQEVILRCVPISNHLYFYWYRQILGQKVEFLVSFYNNEISEKSEIFDDQFSVERPDGSNFTLKIRSTKLEDSAMYFCASSEPAADEQFFGPGTRLTVL.

The chain uses TRBV7-3 and TRBJ2-1, with 11 bases that match TRBD2. From germline, CDR1 is SGHTA and CDR2 FQGTGA. J gave up 10 bases and V 4 bases, and 12 bases lay outside the gene matches. The CDR3 is 16 residues long. The CDR3 DNA reads TGTGCCAGCAGCTCACTACTAGCGGGGGCTCGGGGGGAGCAGTTCTTC. Protein: CASSSLLAGARGEQFF.

This clone was seen more than once but under ten times. The chain joins TRBV18 to TRBJ2-2; D unclear. The CDR3 runs 16 residues. Germline V gene lookup returns CDR1 KGHSH and CDR2 LQKENI. Trimming took off 3 bases at V and 4 bases at J, with 15 bases between the two ends. The CDR3 loop reads CASSPDLLRGTGELFF. As DNA, the CDR3 is TGTGCCAGCTCACCTGACCTCCTCAGAGGCACCGGGGAGCTGTTTTTT.

This chain uses TRBV2 with TRBJ1-6, with D possibly being TRBD1 (6 bases). Germline lookup yields CDR1 SNHLY and CDR2 FYNNEI. Deletions cut 4 bases from V and 10 bases from J, with 17 bases between. This CDR3 has 15 residues. Written as DNA, the CDR3 is TGTGCCAGCAGTGTGTGGCGGGACAACTCCTCACCCCTCCACTTT. It yields the protein CASSVWRDNSSPLHF.

V and J are TRBV7-2 and TRBJ2-3; the match to TRBD2 covers 10 bases. Germline values: CDR1 SGHTA, CDR2 FQGNSA. V lost 4 bases, J lost 2 bases, and 3 bases stayed unmatched. The CDR3 spans 15 residues. The CDR3 region is CASSYGTSATDTQYF. In DNA, the CDR3 is TGTGCCAGCAGCTATGGGACTAGCGCCACAGATACGCAGTATTTT.